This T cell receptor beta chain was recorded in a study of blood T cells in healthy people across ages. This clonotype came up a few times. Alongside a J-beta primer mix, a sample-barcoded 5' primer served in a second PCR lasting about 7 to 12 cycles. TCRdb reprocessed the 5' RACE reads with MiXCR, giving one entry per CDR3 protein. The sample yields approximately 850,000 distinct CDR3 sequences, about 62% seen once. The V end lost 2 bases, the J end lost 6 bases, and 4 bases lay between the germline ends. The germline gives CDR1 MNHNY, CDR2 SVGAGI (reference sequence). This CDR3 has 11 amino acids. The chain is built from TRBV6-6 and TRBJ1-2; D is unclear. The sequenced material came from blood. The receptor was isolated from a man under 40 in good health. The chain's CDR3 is CASSYGDGYTF. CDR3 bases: TGTGCCAGCAGTTACGGGGATGGCTACACCTTC.